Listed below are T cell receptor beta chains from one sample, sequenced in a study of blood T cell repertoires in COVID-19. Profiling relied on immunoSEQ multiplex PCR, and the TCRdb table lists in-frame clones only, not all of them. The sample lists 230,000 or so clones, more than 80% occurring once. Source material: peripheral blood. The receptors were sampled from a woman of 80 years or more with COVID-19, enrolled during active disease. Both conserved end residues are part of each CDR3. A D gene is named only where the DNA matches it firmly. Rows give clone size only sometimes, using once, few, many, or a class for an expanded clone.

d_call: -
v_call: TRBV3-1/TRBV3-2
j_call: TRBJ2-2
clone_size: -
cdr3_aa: CASSHGMGGDTGELFF
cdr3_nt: TGTGCCAGCAGCCACGGAATGGGCGGGGACACCGGGGAGCTGTTTTTT

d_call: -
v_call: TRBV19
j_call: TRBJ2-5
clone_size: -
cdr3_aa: CASTKDSQETQYF
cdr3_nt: TGTGCCAGTACCAAGGACAGCCAAGAGACCCAGTACTTC

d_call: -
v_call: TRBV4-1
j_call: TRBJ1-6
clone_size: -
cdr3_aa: CASSQDRGSSYNSPLHF
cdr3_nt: TGCGCCAGCAGCCAAGATAGGGGGAGCTCCTATAATTCACCCCTCCACTTT

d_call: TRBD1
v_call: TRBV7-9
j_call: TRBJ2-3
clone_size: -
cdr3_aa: CASSVWTGYTDTQYF
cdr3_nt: TGTGCCAGCAGCGTTTGGACAGGTTACACAGATACGCAGTATTTT

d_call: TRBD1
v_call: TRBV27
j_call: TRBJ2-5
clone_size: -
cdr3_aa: CASSLHRGQETQYF
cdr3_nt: TGTGCCAGCAGTTTACACAGGGGGCAAGAGACCCAGTACTTC

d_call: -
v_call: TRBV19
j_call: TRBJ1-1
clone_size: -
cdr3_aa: CASKPGLIQKAFF
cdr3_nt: TGTGCCAGTAAACCCGGACTTATCCAAAAAGCTTTCTTT

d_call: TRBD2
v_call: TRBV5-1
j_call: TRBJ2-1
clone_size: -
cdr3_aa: CASSLGPSGVENEQFF
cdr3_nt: TGCGCCAGCAGCTTGGGGCCTAGCGGGGTTGAGAATGAGCAGTTCTTC

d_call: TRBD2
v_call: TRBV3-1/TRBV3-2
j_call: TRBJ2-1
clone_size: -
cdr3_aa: CASSQAPSGGAEQFF
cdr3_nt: TGTGCCAGCAGCCAAGCCCCCAGCGGGGGGGCCGAGCAGTTCTTC

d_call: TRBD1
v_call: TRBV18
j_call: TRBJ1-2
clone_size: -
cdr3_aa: CASSPGTADGYTF
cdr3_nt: TGTGCCAGCTCTCCCGGGACAGCAGATGGCTACACCTTC

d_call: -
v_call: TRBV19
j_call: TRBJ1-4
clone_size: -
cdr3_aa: CASSLGGATNEKLFF
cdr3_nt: TGTGCCAGTAGTCTAGGGGGGGCAACTAATGAAAAACTGTTTTTT

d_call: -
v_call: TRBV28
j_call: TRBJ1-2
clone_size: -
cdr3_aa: CASSLDRGVSYGYTF
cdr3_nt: TGTGCCAGCAGTTTAGATCGGGGGGTCAGCTATGGCTACACCTTC

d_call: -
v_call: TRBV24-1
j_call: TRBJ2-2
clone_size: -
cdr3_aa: CATSDTTGRDTGELFF
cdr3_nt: TGTGCCACCAGTGATACAACAGGGAGGGACACCGGGGAGCTGTTTTTT

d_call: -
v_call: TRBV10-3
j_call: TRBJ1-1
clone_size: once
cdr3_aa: CATNEGKNTEAFF
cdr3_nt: TGTGCCACCAACGAGGGTAAGAACACTGAAGCTTTCTTT

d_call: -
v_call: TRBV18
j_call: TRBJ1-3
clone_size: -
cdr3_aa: CASSPPSISASGTIYF
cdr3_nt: TGTGCCAGCTCACCACCTTCTATCAGTGCATCGGGCACCATATATTTT

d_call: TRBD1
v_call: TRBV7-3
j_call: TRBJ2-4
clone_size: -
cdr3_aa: CASSLKGTGGMQYF
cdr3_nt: TGTGCCAGCAGCTTAAAGGGGACAGGGGGCATGCAGTACTTC

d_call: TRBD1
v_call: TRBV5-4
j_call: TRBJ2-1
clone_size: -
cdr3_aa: CASSKGGQADNEQFF
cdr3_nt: TGTGCCAGCAGCAAGGGCGGACAGGCGGACAATGAGCAGTTCTTC

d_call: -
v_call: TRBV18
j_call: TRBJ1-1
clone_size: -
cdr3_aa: CASSEAMGTEAFF
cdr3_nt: TGTGCCAGCTCCGAGGCGATGGGCACTGAAGCTTTCTTT

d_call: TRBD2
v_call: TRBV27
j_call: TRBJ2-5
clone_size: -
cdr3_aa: CASSAGLAGGPGETQYF
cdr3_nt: TGTGCCAGCAGTGCGGGACTAGCGGGGGGGCCGGGAGAGACCCAGTACTTC

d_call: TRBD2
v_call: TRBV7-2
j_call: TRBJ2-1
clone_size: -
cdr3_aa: CASSLNGRASEQFF
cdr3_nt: TGTGCCAGCAGCTTAAACGGGAGGGCGAGTGAGCAGTTCTTC

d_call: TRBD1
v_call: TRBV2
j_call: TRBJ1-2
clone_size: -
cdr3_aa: CASRVAQGDGYTF
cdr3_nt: TGTGCCAGCAGGGTAGCGCAGGGGGATGGCTACACCTTC

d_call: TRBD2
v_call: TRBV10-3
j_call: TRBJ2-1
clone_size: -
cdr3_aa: CAISELAGASEQFF
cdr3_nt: TGTGCCATCAGTGAACTAGCGGGGGCTTCGGAGCAGTTCTTC

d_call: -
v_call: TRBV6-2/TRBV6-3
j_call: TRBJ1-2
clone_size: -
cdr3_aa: CASSYGRENYGYTF
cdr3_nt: TGTGCCAGCAGTTATGGCAGGGAAAACTATGGCTACACCTTC

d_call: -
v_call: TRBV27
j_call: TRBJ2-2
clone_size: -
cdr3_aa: CASFKNTGELFF
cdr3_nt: TGTGCCAGCTTCAAGAACACCGGGGAGCTGTTTTTT

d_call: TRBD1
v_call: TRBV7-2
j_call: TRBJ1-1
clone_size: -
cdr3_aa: CASSATGGQNTEAFF
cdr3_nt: TGTGCCAGCAGCGCAACAGGGGGCCAAAACACTGAAGCTTTCTTT

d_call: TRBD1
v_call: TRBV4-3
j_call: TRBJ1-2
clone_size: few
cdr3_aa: CASSLRQGGYGYTF
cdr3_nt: TGCGCCAGCAGCCTCAGACAGGGAGGCTATGGCTACACCTTC

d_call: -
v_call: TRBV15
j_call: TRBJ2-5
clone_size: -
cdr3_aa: CATSRDPAGLRGETQYF
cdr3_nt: TGTGCCACCAGCAGAGACCCGGCGGGGCTTCGTGGGGAGACCCAGTACTTC

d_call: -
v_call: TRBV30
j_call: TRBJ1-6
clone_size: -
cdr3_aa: CAWSAGTNSPLHF
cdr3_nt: TGTGCCTGGAGTGCGGGGACAAATTCACCCCTCCACTTT

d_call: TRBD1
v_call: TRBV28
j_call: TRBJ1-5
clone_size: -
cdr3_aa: CASATGGLGNQPQHF
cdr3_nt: TGTGCCAGTGCGACAGGGGGCCTCGGCAATCAGCCCCAGCATTTT

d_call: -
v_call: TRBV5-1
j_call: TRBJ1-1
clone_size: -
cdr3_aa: CASSAGARTEAFF
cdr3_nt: TGCGCCAGCAGTGCGGGGGCGAGAACTGAAGCTTTCTTT

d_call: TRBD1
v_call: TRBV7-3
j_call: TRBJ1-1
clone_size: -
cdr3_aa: CASSLLGQGNTEAFF
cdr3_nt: TGTGCCAGCAGCCTCCTTGGACAGGGGAACACTGAAGCTTTCTTT

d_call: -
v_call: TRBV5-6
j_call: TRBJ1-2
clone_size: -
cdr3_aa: CASSLLGPSLPYGYTF
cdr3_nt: TGTGCCAGCAGCTTGCTTGGGCCCTCTCTTCCCTATGGCTACACCTTC

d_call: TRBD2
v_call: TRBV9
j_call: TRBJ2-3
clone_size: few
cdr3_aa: CASSVGSLAGGADTQYF
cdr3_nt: TGTGCCAGCAGCGTAGGATCCCTAGCGGGAGGGGCAGATACGCAGTATTTT

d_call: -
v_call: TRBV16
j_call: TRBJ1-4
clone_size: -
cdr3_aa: CASSQQGFNEKLFF
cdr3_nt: TGTGCCAGCAGCCAACAGGGATTCAATGAAAAACTGTTTTTT

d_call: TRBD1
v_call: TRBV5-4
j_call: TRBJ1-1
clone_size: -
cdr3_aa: CASSLGGQEGTEAFF
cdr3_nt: TGTGCCAGCAGCTTGGGTGGACAGGAAGGCACTGAAGCTTTCTTT

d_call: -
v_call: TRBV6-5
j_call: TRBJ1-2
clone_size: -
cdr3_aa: CASRAGTPSLFGYTF
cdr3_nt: TGTGCCAGCAGGGCCGGGACACCAAGCTTGTTCGGCTACACCTTC

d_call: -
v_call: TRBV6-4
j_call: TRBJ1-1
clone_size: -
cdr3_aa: CASSEQHGGYTEAFF
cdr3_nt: TGTGCCAGCAGTGAACAGCACGGTGGATACACTGAAGCTTTCTTT

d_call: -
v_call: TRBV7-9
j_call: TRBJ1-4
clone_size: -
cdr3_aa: CASSSGNREGNKLFF
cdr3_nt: TGTGCCAGCAGCTCGGGGAACCGGGAGGGGAATAAACTGTTTTTT

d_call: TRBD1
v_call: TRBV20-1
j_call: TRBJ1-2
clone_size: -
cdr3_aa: CSAGTVDGYTF
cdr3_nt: TGCAGTGCCGGGACAGTAGATGGCTACACCTTC

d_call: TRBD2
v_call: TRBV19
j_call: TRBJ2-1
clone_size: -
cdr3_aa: CASSRTSGSSYNEQFF
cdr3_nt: TGTGCCAGTAGTAGGACTAGCGGGAGCTCCTACAATGAGCAGTTCTTC

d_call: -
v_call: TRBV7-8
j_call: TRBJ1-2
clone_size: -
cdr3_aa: CASSSPVFDINYGYTF
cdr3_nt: TGTGCCAGCAGCTCCCCCGTTTTTGACATTAACTATGGCTACACCTTC

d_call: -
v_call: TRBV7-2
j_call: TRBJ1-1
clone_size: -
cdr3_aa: CASSLASQVNTEAFF
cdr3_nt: TGTGCCAGCAGCTTAGCGAGTCAGGTGAACACTGAAGCTTTCTTT

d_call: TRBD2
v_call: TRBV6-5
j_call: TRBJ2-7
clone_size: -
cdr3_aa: CASSYGLAGAFYEQYF
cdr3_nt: TGTGCCAGCAGTTACGGCCTAGCGGGAGCCTTCTACGAGCAGTACTTC

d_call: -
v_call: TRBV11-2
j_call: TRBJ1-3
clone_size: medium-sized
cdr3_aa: CASSPLWTDGNTIYF
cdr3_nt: TGTGCCAGCAGCCCTCTCTGGACAGATGGAAACACCATATATTTT

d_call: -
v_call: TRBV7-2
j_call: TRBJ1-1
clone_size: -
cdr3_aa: CASSLAHGNTEAFF
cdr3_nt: TGTGCCAGCAGCTTAGCGCACGGGAACACTGAAGCTTTCTTT

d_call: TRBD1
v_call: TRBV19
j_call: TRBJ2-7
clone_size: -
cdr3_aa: CASSRTRGPYEQYF
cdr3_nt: TGTGCCAGTAGTCGGACCAGGGGGCCCTACGAGCAGTACTTC

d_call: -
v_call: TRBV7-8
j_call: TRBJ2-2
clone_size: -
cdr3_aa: CASSSFTGELFF
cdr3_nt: TGTGCCAGCAGCTCCTTCACCGGGGAGCTGTTTTTT

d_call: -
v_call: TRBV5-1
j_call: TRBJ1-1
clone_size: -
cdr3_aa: CASSYLPGNTEAFF
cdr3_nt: TGCGCCAGCAGCTACTTACCGGGGAACACTGAAGCTTTCTTT

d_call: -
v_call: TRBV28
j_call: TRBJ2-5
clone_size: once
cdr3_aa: CASSRPGEKETQYF
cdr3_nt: TGTGCCAGCAGTAGGCCAGGGGAGAAAGAGACCCAGTACTTC

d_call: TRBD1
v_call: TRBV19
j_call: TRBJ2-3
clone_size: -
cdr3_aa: CASSTGQGRADTQYF
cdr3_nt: TGTGCCAGTAGCACGGGACAGGGTAGGGCAGATACGCAGTATTTT

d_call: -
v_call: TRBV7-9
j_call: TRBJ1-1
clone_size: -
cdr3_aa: CASLRDTEAFF
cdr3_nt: TGTGCCAGCTTGCGGGACACTGAAGCTTTCTTT

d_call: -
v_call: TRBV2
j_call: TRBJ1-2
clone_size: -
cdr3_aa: CASSVGTLRGRYTF
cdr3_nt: TGTGCCAGCAGTGTGGGGACACTCCGGGGACGGTACACCTTC

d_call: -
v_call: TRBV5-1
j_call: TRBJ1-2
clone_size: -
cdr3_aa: CASSFRGNYGYTF
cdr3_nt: TGCGCCAGCAGCTTCCGGGGGAACTATGGCTACACCTTC

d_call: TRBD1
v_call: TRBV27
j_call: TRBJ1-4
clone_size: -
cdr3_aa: CASRKQGASNEKLFF
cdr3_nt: TGTGCCAGCAGGAAACAGGGGGCTTCTAATGAAAAACTGTTTTTT

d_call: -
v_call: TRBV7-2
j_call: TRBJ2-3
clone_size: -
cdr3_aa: CASSLGSLGTDTQYF
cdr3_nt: TGTGCCAGCAGCTTAGGGTCACTCGGCACAGATACGCAGTATTTT

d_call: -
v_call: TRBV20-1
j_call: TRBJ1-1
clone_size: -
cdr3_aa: CSASAQYIRNTEAFF
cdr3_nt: TGCAGTGCTAGTGCCCAATATATCAGGAACACTGAAGCTTTCTTT

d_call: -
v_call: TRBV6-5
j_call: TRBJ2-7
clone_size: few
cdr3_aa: CASSSRGTPYEQYF
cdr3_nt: TGTGCCAGCAGTTCCCGGGGGACCCCCTACGAGCAGTACTTC

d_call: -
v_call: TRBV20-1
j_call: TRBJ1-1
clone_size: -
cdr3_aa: CSARWGAEAFF
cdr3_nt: TGCAGTGCTAGGTGGGGGGCTGAAGCTTTCTTT

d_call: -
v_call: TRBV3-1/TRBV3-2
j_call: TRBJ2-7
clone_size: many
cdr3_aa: CASSQVRGQAEQYF
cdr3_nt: TGTGCCAGCAGCCAAGTTAGGGGTCAGGCCGAGCAGTACTTC

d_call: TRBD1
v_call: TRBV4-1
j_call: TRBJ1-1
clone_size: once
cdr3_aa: CASSQWTGGTEAFF
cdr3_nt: TGCGCCAGCAGCCAGTGGACAGGGGGCACTGAAGCTTTCTTT